This TCR beta chain was sequenced for a study of T cell changes during pregnancy in multiple sclerosis. Clones were read by immunoSEQ multiplex PCR, and TCRdb kept only the in-frame ones, dropping some. The sample contains around 71,000 clones, over 85% of which appear only once. This CDR3 has 16 amino acids. Germline V gives CDR1 SGHTA, CDR2 FQGNSA. Trimming removed 5 bases from V and 3 bases from J; junction bases left unmatched: 7. This receptor was identified in a female donor with multiple sclerosis, enrolled in a pregnancy study. The rearrangement links TRBV7-2 to TRBJ2-5; 12 positions match TRBD2. Sequenced material: peripheral blood, taken in the third trimester of pregnancy. The CDR3 here is CASSLGLAGIKETQYF. DNA of the CDR3: TGTGCCAGCAGCCTCGGACTAGCGGGAATTAAAGAGACCCAGTACTTC.